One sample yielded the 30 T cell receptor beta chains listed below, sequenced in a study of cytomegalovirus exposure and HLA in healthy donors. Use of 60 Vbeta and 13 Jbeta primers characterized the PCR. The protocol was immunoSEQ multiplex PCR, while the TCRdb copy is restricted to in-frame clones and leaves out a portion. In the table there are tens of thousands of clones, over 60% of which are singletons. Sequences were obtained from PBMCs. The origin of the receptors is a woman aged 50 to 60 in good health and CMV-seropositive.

The CDR3 DNA follows: TGTGCCAGCTCACCACAACAGGGAGAGAAGTATTTT. Amino acids: CASSPQQGEKYF. The chain is built from TRBV18 and TRBJ2-3; possibly TRBD1 for D (6 bases). The V gene lost 1 base and the J gene lost 13 bases, with 12 bases spanning the gap. The germline gives CDR1 KGHSH, CDR2 LQKENI. The CDR3 has 12 residues.

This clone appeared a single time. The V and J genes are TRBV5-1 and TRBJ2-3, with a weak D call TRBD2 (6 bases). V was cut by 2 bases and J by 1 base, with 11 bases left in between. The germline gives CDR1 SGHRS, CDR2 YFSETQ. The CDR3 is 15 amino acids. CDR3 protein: CASSFSTGGTDTQYF. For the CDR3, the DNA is TGCGCCAGCAGCTTTTCGACGGGGGGCACAGATACGCAGTATTTT.

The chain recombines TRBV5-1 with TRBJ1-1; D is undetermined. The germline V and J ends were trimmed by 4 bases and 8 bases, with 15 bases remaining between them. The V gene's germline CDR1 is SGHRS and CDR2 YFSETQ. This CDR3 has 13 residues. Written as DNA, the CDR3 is TGCGCCAGCAGCCATTGGCCCCCGGAGGAAGCTTTCTTT. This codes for CASSHWPPEEAFF.

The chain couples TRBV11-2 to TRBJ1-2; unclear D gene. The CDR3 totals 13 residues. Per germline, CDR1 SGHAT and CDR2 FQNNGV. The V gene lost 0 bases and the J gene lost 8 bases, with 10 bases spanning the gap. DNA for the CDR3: TGTGCCAGCAGCTTAGATCAAGAGGCGGGCTACACCTTC. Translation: CASSLDQEAGYTF.

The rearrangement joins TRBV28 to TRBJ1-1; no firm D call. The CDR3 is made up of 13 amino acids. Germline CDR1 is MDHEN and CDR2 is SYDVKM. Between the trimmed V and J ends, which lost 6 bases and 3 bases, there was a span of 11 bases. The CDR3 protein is CASSLARYTEAFF. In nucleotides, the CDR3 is TGTGCCAGCAGCCTCGCGAGGTACACTGAAGCTTTCTTT.

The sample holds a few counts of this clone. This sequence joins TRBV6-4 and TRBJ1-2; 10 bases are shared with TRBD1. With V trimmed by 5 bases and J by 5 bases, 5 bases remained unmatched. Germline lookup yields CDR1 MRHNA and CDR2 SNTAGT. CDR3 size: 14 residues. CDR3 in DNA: TGTGCCAGCAGTCCGGGACAGGGGACATATGGCTACACCTTC. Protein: CASSPGQGTYGYTF.

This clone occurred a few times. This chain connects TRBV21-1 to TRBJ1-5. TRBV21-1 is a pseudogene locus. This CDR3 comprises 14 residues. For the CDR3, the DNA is TGTGCCCCATTGGCGGGCGGCGTTCATCAGCCCCAGCATTTT. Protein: CAPLAGGVHQPQHF.

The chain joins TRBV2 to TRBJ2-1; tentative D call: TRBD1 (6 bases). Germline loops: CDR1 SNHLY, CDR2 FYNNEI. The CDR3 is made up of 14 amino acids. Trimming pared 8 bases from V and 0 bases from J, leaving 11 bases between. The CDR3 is CASGQWSSYNEQFF. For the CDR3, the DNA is TGTGCCAGCGGACAGTGGAGCTCCTACAATGAGCAGTTCTTC. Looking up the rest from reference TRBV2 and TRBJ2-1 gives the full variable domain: EPEVTQTPSHQVTQMGQEVILRCVPISNHLYFYWYRQILGQKVEFLVSFYNNEISEKSEIFDDQFSVERPDGSNFTLKIRSTKLEDSAMYFCASGQWSSYNEQFFGPGTRLTVL.

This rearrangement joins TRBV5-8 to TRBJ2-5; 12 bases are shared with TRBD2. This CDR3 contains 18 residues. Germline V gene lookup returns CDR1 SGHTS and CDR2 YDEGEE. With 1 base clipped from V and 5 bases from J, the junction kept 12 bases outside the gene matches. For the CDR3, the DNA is TGTGCCAGCAGCTTGAATTGGGCTAGCGGGGGGGCCGGTGAGACCCAGTACTTC. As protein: CASSLNWASGGAGETQYF.

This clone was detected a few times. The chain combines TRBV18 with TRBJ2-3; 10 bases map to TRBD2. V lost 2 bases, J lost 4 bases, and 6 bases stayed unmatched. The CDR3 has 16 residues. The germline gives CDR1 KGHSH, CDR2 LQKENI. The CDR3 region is CASSPASGGTADTQYF. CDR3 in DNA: TGTGCCAGCTCACCAGCTAGCGGGGGAACAGCAGATACGCAGTATTTT.

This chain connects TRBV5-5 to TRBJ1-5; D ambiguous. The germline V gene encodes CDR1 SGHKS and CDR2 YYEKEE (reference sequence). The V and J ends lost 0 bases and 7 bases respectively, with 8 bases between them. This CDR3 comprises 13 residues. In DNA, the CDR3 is TGTGCCAGCAGCTTGGGGGGAGGGCAGCCCCAGCATTTT. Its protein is CASSLGGGQPQHF.

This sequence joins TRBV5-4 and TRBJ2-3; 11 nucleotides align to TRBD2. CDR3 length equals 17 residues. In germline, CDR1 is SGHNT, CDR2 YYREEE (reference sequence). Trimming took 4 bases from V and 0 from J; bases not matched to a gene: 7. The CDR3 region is CASSPTSGVISTDTQYF. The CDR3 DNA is TGTGCCAGCAGCCCGACTAGCGGGGTAATTAGCACAGATACGCAGTATTTT.

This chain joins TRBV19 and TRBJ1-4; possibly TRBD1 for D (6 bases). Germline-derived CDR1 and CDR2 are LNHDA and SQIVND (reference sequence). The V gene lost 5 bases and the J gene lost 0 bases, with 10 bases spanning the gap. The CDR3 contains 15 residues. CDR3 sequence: CASSPRTATNEKLFF. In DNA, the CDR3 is TGTGCCAGTAGTCCCCGGACAGCAACTAATGAAAAACTGTTTTTT.

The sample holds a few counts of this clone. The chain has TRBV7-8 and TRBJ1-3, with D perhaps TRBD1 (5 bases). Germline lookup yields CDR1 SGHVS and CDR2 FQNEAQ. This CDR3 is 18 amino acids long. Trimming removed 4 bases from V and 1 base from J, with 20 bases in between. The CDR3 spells CASSSPPPGGPSGNTIYF. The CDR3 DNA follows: TGTGCCAGCAGCTCACCACCACCGGGGGGACCATCTGGAAACACCATATATTTT.

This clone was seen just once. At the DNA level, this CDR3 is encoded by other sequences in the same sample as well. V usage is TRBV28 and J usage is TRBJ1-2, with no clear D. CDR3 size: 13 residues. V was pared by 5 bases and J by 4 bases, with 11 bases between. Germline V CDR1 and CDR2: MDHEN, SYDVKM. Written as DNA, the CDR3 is TGTGCCAGCAGTCCCTCAGGCCCCTATGGCTACACCTTC. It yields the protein CASSPSGPYGYTF.

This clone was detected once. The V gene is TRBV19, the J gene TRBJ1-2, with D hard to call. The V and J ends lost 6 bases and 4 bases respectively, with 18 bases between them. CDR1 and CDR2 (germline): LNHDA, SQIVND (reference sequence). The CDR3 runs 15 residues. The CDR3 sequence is CASSHIPGESYGYTF. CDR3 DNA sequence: TGTGCCAGTAGCCACATTCCCGGGGAGAGCTATGGCTACACCTTC.

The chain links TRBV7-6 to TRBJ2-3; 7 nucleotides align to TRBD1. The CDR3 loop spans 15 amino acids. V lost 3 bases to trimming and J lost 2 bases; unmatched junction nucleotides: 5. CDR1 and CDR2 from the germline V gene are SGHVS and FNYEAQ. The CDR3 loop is CASSFRGSPTDTQYF. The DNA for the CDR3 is TGTGCCAGCAGCTTCAGGGGGAGTCCCACAGATACGCAGTATTTT.

CDR3 in amino acids: CASSGLAWINNEQFF. CDR3 nucleotides: TGTGCCAGCAGTGGGCTAGCATGGATAAACAATGAGCAGTTCTTC. The V and J genes are TRBV6-5 and TRBJ2-1; possible D gene TRBD2, 5 bases. V lost 5 bases to trimming and J lost 5 bases, with 16 bases between them. In germline, CDR1 is MNHEY, CDR2 SVGAGI. The CDR3 is 15 residues long.

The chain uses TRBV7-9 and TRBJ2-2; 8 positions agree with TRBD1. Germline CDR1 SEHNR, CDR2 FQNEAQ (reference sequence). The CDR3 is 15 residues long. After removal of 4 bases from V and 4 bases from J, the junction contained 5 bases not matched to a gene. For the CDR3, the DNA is TGTGCCAGCAGCTCCAGACAGGGGAGCACCGGGGAGCTGTTTTTT. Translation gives CASSSRQGSTGELFF.

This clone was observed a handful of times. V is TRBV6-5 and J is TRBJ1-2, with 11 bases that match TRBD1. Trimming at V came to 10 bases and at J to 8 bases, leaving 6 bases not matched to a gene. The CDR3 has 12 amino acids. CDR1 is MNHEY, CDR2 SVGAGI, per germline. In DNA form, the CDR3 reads TGTGCCACAGAGGACAGGGGGCACGGCTACACCTTC. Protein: CATEDRGHGYTF.

The DNA of the CDR3 is TGTGCCAGCAGCCCAAGGGGTTTGCAAGAGACCCAGTACTTC. It specifies CASSPRGLQETQYF. The chain combines TRBV9 with TRBJ2-5, with a tentative D call TRBD1 (5 bases). V lost 4 bases and J 2 bases, leaving 12 bases between the germline ends. The CDR3 runs to 14 residues. CDR1 is SGDLS and CDR2 is YYNGEE in the germline V gene.

In DNA form, the CDR3 reads TGTGCCTGGAGCGTCCCCGGGACAGGCCTACAAAGGCAGTACTTC. Its protein product is CAWSVPGTGLQRQYF. The chain has TRBV30 and TRBJ2-7; 8 nucleotides line up with TRBD1. Germline loops: CDR1 GTSNPN, CDR2 SVGIG (reference sequence). The CDR3 covers 15 residues. V was clipped by 3 bases and J by 9 bases; unmatched bases: 16.

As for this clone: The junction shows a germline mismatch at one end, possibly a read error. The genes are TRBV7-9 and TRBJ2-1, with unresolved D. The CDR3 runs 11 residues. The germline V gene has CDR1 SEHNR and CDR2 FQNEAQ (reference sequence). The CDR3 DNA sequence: TGTGCCAGCACCTCCGACAATGAGCAGTTCTTC. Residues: CASTSDNEQFF. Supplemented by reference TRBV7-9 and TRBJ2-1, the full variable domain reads DTGVSQNPRHKITKRGQNVTFRCDPISEHNRLYWYRQTLGQGPEFLTYFQNEAQLEKSRLLSDRFSAERPKGSFSTLEIQRTEQGDSAMYLCASTSDNEQFFGPGTRLTVL.

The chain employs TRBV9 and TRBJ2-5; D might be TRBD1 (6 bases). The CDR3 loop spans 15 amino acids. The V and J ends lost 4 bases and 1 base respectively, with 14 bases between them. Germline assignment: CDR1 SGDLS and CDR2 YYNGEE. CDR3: CASSPDSDSQETQYF. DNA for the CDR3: TGTGCCAGCAGCCCCGATTCGGACAGCCAAGAGACCCAGTACTTC.

This CDR3 reads CASRGTSGGAGTYEQYF. CDR3 nucleotides: TGTGCCAGCAGAGGAACTAGCGGGGGGGCCGGGACCTACGAGCAGTACTTC. V and J are TRBV5-4 and TRBJ2-7, with 13 nucleotides matching TRBD2. This CDR3 is 17 amino acids long. CDR1 is SGHNT and CDR2 is YYREEE in the germline V gene (reference sequence). Trimming at V came to 5 bases and at J to 2 bases, leaving 10 bases not matched to a gene. Looking up the rest from reference TRBV5-4 and TRBJ2-7 gives the full variable domain: ETGVTQSPTHLIKTRGQQVTLRCSSQSGHNTVSWYQQALGQGPQFIFQYYREEENGRGNFPPRFSGLQFPNYSSELNVNALELDDSALYLCASRGTSGGAGTYEQYFGPGTRLTVT.

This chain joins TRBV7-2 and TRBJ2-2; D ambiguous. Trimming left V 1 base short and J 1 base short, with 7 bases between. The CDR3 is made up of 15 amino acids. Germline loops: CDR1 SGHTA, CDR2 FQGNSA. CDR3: CASSLVEMNTGELFF. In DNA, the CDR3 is TGTGCCAGCAGCTTAGTTGAGATGAACACCGGGGAGCTGTTTTTT.

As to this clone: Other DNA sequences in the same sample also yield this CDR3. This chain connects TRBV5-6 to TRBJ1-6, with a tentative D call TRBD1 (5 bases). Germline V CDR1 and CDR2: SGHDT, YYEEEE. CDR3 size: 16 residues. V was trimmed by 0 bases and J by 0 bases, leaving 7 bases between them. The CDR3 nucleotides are TGTGCCAGCAGCTTGGCCAGGGACTCCTATAATTCACCCCTCCACTTT. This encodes CASSLARDSYNSPLHF.

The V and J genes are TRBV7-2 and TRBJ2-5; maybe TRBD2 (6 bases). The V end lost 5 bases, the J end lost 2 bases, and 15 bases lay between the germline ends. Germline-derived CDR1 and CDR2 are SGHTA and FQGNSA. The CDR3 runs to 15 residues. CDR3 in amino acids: CASSPSMGGQETQYF. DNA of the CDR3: TGTGCCAGCAGCCCAAGTATGGGGGGACAAGAGACCCAGTACTTC.

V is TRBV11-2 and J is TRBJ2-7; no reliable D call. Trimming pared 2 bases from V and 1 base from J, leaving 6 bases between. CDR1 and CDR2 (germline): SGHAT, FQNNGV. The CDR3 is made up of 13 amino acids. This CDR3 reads CASSLLQSYEQYF. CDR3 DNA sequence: TGTGCCAGCAGCTTACTACAGTCCTACGAGCAGTACTTC.

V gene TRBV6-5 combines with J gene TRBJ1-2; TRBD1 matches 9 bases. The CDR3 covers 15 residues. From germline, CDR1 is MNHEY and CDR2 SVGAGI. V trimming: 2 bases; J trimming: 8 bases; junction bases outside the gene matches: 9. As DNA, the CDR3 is TGTGCCAGCAGTTACGGCCCTGGGACAGGGCAAGGCTACACCTTC. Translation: CASSYGPGTGQGYTF.